The 29 T cell receptor beta chains presented below share a single source sample, sequenced in a study of tumor-infiltrating lymphocytes in primary liver carcinoma. A primer matching the constant region was used to make TCR beta cDNA from 500 to 600 ng of total RNA. Each TCR beta library was derived from three nested multiplex PCR rounds that employed slightly modified ARM-PCR. The study ran its first two PCR rounds for roughly 11 cycles each, using TRBV1-TRBV30 forward primers and a C-beta reverse primer. In TCRdb, the multiplex PCR reads were re-called with MiXCR into one record per CDR3 protein. The data contain approximately 330,000 distinct CDR3 sequences, less than 75% of them seen just once; the ten biggest clones take up 5% to 6.5%. Germline DNA was extracted alongside blood RNA, which was obtained from unsorted whole blood. The specimen was peripheral blood. The receptors originated from a man in his forties or fifties with primary liver carcinoma and hepatitis B virus infection.

In the case of this clonotype: A much more abundant neighbour one base away suggests this may be a read error. V and J are TRBV6-2 or TRBV6-3 and TRBJ2-3, with 7 bases aligning to TRBD2. This CDR3 is built from 14 residues. Germline V gives CDR1 MNHEY, CDR2 SVGEGT. Trimming at V came to 4 bases and at J to 8 bases, leaving 9 bases not matched to a gene. CDR3 DNA: TGTGCCAGCAGTTTTGGACTAGTGGGAGCTACGCAGTATTTT. Its translation: CASSFGLVGATQYF.

As to this clonotype: A much larger clone differs from this one at a single base, so this may be a read error. The J gene is TRBJ2-7, the V gene TRBV6-2 or TRBV6-3; 7 bases fit TRBD1. V lost 2 bases to trimming and J lost 3 bases; unmatched junction nucleotides: 4. Germline CDR1 reads MNHEY; CDR2 reads SVGEGT. This CDR3 spans 14 amino acids. The chain's CDR3 is CASSYVTGLYEQYF. CDR3 DNA: TGTGCCAGCAGTTACGTGACAGGGCTCTACGAGCAGTACTTC.

In its sample, this clonotype was seen once. The germline gene is not matched at one end of the junction; a read error may be the cause. The chain is built from TRBV11-1 and TRBJ2-7, with D hard to call. The CDR3 covers 13 residues. The germline V gene encodes CDR1 SGHAT and CDR2 FQDESV (reference sequence). The CDR3 nucleotides read TGTGCCATCAGCTTTCCAGGATATGCCGAGCAGTACTTT. Translating it yields CAISFPGYAEQYF.

This clonotype has at least ten counts. This chain joins TRBV10-3 and TRBJ2-5; the D is unclear. Per the germline V gene, CDR1 is ENHRY and CDR2 is SYGVKD. V was trimmed by 2 bases and J by 4 bases, leaving 8 bases between them. The CDR3 covers 13 residues. Here the CDR3 DNA reads TGTGCCATCAGTGAGCCGACCCGAGAGACCCAGTACTTC. This encodes CAISEPTRETQYF.

The chain uses TRBV29-1 and TRBJ2-7, with 8 bases matching TRBD1. Germline V lookup: CDR1 SQVTM, CDR2 ANQGSEA. Trimming took 3 bases from V and 3 from J; bases not matched to a gene: 13. The CDR3 sequence is 16 residues long. CDR3 nucleotides: TGCAGCGTTGAGGGCGACTCCGGGACAGGTAACTACGAGCAGTACGTC. It yields the protein CSVEGDSGTGNYEQYV.

Of note for this clonotype: Relative to the germline gene, one junction end is altered; a read error may explain this. This rearrangement joins TRBV11-2 to TRBJ1-2, with unresolved D. Germline CDR1 is SGHAT and CDR2 is FQNNGV. The CDR3 totals 15 residues. The CDR3 DNA sequence: TGTGCCAGCAGCTGGGAGATCCAGGCCCCATATGGTTACACCTTC. Its translation is CASSWEIQAPYGYTF.

This clonotype was seen only a few times. A much larger clone sits a single nucleotide away, making a read error possible. The rearrangement joins TRBV12-3 or TRBV12-4 to TRBJ1-3; D unclear. V lost 2 bases to trimming and J lost 7 bases, with 9 bases between them. The CDR3 contains 13 residues. The CDR3 DNA reads as TGTGCCAGCAGTTTACGGGATAGTAACACCATATATTTT. Translation gives CASSLRDSNTIYF.

Regarding this clonotype: A single base separates this from a much larger clone, so it may be a read error. The genes are TRBV6-2 or TRBV6-3 and TRBJ2-2; 9 bases agree with TRBD1. CDR1 MNHEY and CDR2 SVGEGT come from the germline V gene. The CDR3 covers 14 residues. The DNA for the CDR3 is TGTGCCGGAGGGACAGGGACGAACAACGGGGAGCTGTTTTTT. This codes for CAGGTGTNNGELFF.

The chain uses TRBV6-6 and TRBJ1-3, with a tentative D call TRBD1 (5 bases). CDR3 length: 14 residues. V lost 2 bases and J 2 bases, leaving 7 bases between the germline ends. The germline CDR1 and CDR2 sequences are MNHNY and SVGAGI (reference sequence). The CDR3 bases are TGTGCCAGCAGTTACGGGGACCCTGGAAACACCATATATTTT. Its translation is CASSYGDPGNTIYF.

Comment on this clonotype: The junction departs from germline at one end; a sequencing error may be responsible. CDR3 DNA: TGTGTCAGCACCGCCCACGGGACCCAGTACTTC. Protein product: CVSTAHGTQYF. This chain connects TRBV6-5 to TRBJ2-5; D gene uncertain. The CDR3 has 11 amino acids. The germline gives CDR1 MNHEY, CDR2 SVGAGI.

In the case of this clonotype: A much larger clonotype is one base distant, so this may be a read error. J is TRBJ2-3 and V is TRBV12-3 or TRBV12-4, with D perhaps matching TRBD2 (6 bases). V lost 6 bases, J lost 2 bases, and 15 bases lay in between. This CDR3 contains 15 residues. CDR3 sequence reads: CASSSTSHYTDTQYF. CDR3 DNA sequence: TGTGCCAGCAGCTCGACTAGTCACTACACAGATACGCAGTATTTT.

A single count supports this clonotype. This chain joins TRBV10-3 and TRBJ1-6; D is unresolved. There are 14 residues in the CDR3. Per germline, CDR1 ENHRY and CDR2 SYGVKD. Trimming stripped 10 bases from V and 9 bases from J, with 19 bases between. The CDR3 region is CATSRSPDGSPLHF. In DNA form, the CDR3 reads TGTGCCACCAGCCGGTCCCCGGACGGTTCACCCCTCCACTTT.

This clonotype was seen repeatedly, ten times or more. The V call is TRBV6-1, the J call TRBJ2-5, with D tentatively TRBD2 (7 bases). Germline V gives CDR1 MNHNS, CDR2 SASEGT. This CDR3 comprises 16 residues. V lost 7 bases and J lost 1, with 19 bases in between. CDR3 bases: TGTGCCAGCAAAGTGGGGGGGCTAGGCGGCCAAGAGACCCAGTACTTC. It specifies CASKVGGLGGQETQYF.

This clonotype has a count of ten or more. V is TRBV10-3 and J is TRBJ2-7; no clear D gene. The CDR3 is 12 residues long. The ends were cut back, 1 base at V and 3 bases at J, with 4 bases in the middle. CDR1 ENHRY and CDR2 SYGVKD come from the germline V gene. DNA for the CDR3: TGTGCCATCAGTGAGTGGGTCTACGAGCAGTACTTC. This sequence encodes CAISEWVYEQYF.

With regard to this clonotype: This may be a read error: a much more frequent sequence differs by one nucleotide. The chain employs TRBV6-5 and TRBJ2-1; D unclear. Germline CDR1 MNHEY, CDR2 SVGAGI. V gave up 5 bases and J gave up 6 bases, with 8 bases separating them. The CDR3 spans 12 residues. CDR3: CASSPHANEQFF. In nucleotides, the CDR3 is TGTGCCAGCAGTCCCCACGCCAATGAGCAGTTCTTC.

This CDR3 reads CASSFGTVNYGYTF. The CDR3 nucleotides read TGTGCCAGCAGTTTCGGGACGGTAAACTATGGCTACACCTTC. The rearrangement joins TRBV12-3 or TRBV12-4 to TRBJ1-2, with D possibly matching TRBD1 (5 bases). V lost 3 bases, J lost 2 bases, and 10 bases lay in between. There are 14 residues in the CDR3.

The chain carries TRBV7-9 and TRBJ2-3; D is possibly TRBD1 (6 bases). V lost 5 bases and J lost 5, with 14 bases in between. CDR1 SEHNR and CDR2 FQNEAQ come from the germline V gene (reference sequence). The CDR3 extends over 14 amino acids. The CDR3 is CASSRARGLDTQYF. The CDR3 bases are TGTGCCAGCAGCCGGGCCAGGGGATTAGATACGCAGTATTTT.

Notes on this clonotype: The junction and the germline gene differ at one end; a read error may be behind it. The gene calls are TRBV5-6 and TRBJ2-1; D may be TRBD1 or TRBD2 (5 bases each). Germline loops: CDR1 SGHDT, CDR2 YYEEEE. The CDR3 loop spans 13 amino acids. Here the CDR3 DNA reads TGTGCCAGCAGACAGGTCGGCTACAATGAGCGGTTCTTT. The encoded protein is CASRQVGYNERFF.

This clonotype was seen ten or more times. CDR3 protein: CSVEDQTSGWTDTQYF. In DNA form, the CDR3 reads TGCAGCGTTGAAGATCAGACTAGCGGGTGGACAGATACGCAGTATTTT. The rearrangement uses TRBV29-1 and TRBJ2-3; TRBD2 matches at 10 bases. After removal of 0 bases from V and 3 bases from J, the junction contained 6 bases not matched to a gene. There are 16 residues in the CDR3. Germline assignment: CDR1 SQVTM and CDR2 ANQGSEA.

For this clonotype: Being one base from a much bigger clone, this may be a read error. The rearrangement uses TRBV5-4 and TRBJ2-2; weak D call: TRBD1 (6 bases). V gave up 4 bases and J gave up 7 bases, with 14 bases separating them. CDR3 length: 14 amino acids. From germline, CDR1 is SGHNT and CDR2 YYREEE (reference sequence). CDR3 bases: TGTGCCAGCAGCCTACCAGGGGCCATCGGGGAGCTGTTTTTT. The encoded protein is CASSLPGAIGELFF.

Turning to this clonotype: Possible read error: a much larger clone is one base away. The CDR3 DNA reads as TGTGCCAGCAGTTTGCCTAGCGGATTGACAGATGCGCAGTATTTT. Translating gives CASSLPSGLTDAQYF. The chain joins TRBV28 to TRBJ2-3, with TRBD2 matching over 7 bases. CDR3 length: 15 residues. Germline CDR1 MDHEN, CDR2 SYDVKM. Using reference TRBV28 and TRBJ2-3 for the parts outside the CDR3, the full variable domain is DVKVTQSSRYLVKRTGEKVFLECVQDMDHENMFWYRQDPGLGLRLIYFSYDVKMKEKGDIPEGYSVSREKKERFSLILESASTNQTSMYLCASSLPSGLTDAQYFGPGTRLTVL.

As to this clonotype: At one boundary the junction diverges from the germline segment, which might be a read error. The chain recombines TRBV4-3 with TRBJ2-6; D possibly matches TRBD1 or TRBD2 (5 bases each). From germline, CDR1 is LGHNA and CDR2 YSLEER. The length of the CDR3 is 14 residues. In DNA, the CDR3 is TGCACCAGCAGCCAAGGTGGGGGAGCCAACGTCCTGACTTTC. Translated, it gives CTSSQGGGANVLTF.

In regard to this clonotype: A read error may account for a junction end that differs from germline. The V gene is TRBV29-1, the J gene TRBJ2-7; 8 positions match TRBD1. The CDR3 is made up of 13 amino acids. The germline V gene encodes CDR1 SQVTM and CDR2 ANQGSEA. The DNA for the CDR3 is TGCAGCGCCTCAGACAGGGGCCCCTACAAGCAGTACTTC. It yields the protein CSASDRGPYKQYF.

On this clonotype: The junction shows a germline mismatch at one end, possibly a read error. This rearrangement joins TRBV6-5 to TRBJ2-6, with a weak D call TRBD1 (5 bases). The germline gives CDR1 MNHEY, CDR2 SVGAGI. CDR3 length: 14 amino acids. The CDR3, as DNA: TGTGCCAGCAGTCAAGACTTTGGGGCCAACGTCCTAACTTTC. Encoded protein: CASSQDFGANVLTF.

Remarks on this clonotype: The junction and the germline gene differ at one end; a read error may be behind it. The chain joins TRBV11-2 to TRBJ1-4, with 8 bases identical to TRBD1. From germline, CDR1 is SGHAT and CDR2 FQNNGV. The CDR3 loop spans 15 amino acids. The CDR3 coding sequence is TGTGCCATCAGCTTCACAGGGGGAACTAATGAAAAACTGCTTTTT. Protein sequence: CAISFTGGTNEKLLF.

This clonotype appeared a few times. CDR3: CAWSPRGQQFF. DNA of the CDR3: TGTGCCTGGAGTCCAAGGGGTCAGCAGTTCTTC. The chain links TRBV30 to TRBJ2-1; TRBD1 might be the D (5 bases). V was shortened by 2 bases and J by 11 bases, with 10 bases between the two germline ends. Germline CDR1 reads GTSNPN; CDR2 reads SVGIG (reference sequence). The length of the CDR3 is 11 residues.

Comment on this clonotype: At one boundary the junction diverges from the germline segment, which might be a read error. The rearrangement joins TRBV15 to TRBJ1-4; D remains ambiguous. Germline lookup yields CDR1 LNHNV and CDR2 YYDKDF (reference sequence). The CDR3 is 12 residues long. The CDR3 nucleotides are TGTGCCACCATCAGAGTAGGTGAAAAACTGTTTTTT. This sequence encodes CATIRVGEKLFF. Using reference TRBV15 and TRBJ1-4 for the parts outside the CDR3, the full variable domain is DAMVIQNPRYQVTQFGKPVTLSCSQTLNHNVMYWYQQKSSQAPKLLFHYYDKDFNNEADTPDNFQSRRPNTSFCFLDIRSPGLGDTAMYLCATIRVGEKLFFGSGTQLSVL.

This clonotype was picked up a small number of times. The V gene is TRBV28, the J gene TRBJ2-2, with a tentative D call TRBD2 (6 bases). The CDR3 length is 18 residues. The V end lost 1 base, the J end lost 2 bases, and 17 bases lay between the germline ends. Germline V gene sequence: CDR1 MDHEN, CDR2 SYDVKM. In DNA, the CDR3 is TGTGCCAGCAGTTTATTAATGATGGGCGGGGCCAACACCGGGGAGCTGTTTTTT. It specifies CASSLLMMGGANTGELFF.

Notes on this clonotype: A read error is likely, as this CDR3 ends without the conserved phenylalanine or tryptophan. V usage is TRBV11-2 and J usage is TRBJ2-1; D might be TRBD2 (6 bases). CDR3 size: 19 residues. The V gene's germline CDR1 is SGHAT and CDR2 FQNNGV. The DNA of the CDR3 is TGCGCCAGCAGTTACCAAGGTCGGGTAGCGGAAAAGTTCTACAATGAGCAGTTCCTC. Its translation: CASSYQGRVAEKFYNEQFL.